The sequence of this T cell receptor (beta chain) was determined in a study of OX40 agonist ivuxolimab in advanced cancers. Study overall: Patients enrolled in dose escalation were diagnosed with hepatocellular carcinoma, melanoma, renal cell or head and neck cancer.

The CDR3 extends over 15 amino acids. V dropped 2 bases and J dropped 4 bases, with 12 bases sitting between them. Germline loops: CDR1 SGHTA, CDR2 FQGNSA. Sequencing was performed with immunoSEQ multiplex PCR; in TCRdb, only in-frame clones are kept and a portion is missing. The repertoire holds approximately 60,000 clones, with about 91% as singletons. The study sampled blood at baseline, cycle 4 day 1, and cycle 7 day 1. The material sequenced was CD4+ or CD8+ T cells sorted from blood, taken in a trial of the OX40 agonist ivuxolimab. This clonotype was sampled from an adult with an advanced solid tumor such as melanoma, head and neck, liver or kidney cancer. The V and J genes are TRBV7-2 and TRBJ1-5; D is undetermined. CDR3 nucleotides: TGTGCCAGCAGCTTAAAGATGGGCGGTAATCAGCCCCAGCATTTT. Translation: CASSLKMGGNQPQHF.